What follows is one T cell receptor (beta chain) and its context. What it binds is unknown. Healthy Caucasians from Russia aged about 6 to 95 served as donors. Every sample yielded at least 7 million isolated PBMCs. The data derive from a study of blood T cells in healthy people across ages. Study-wide results and limits: It was not possible, with unsorted PBMCs, to conclusively compare naive and antigen-experienced cells.

With a J-beta primer mix and a sample-barcoded 5' primer, a second PCR ran 7 to 11 cycles. A template-switch adaptor with 12 random nucleotides tagged each cDNA molecule. TCRdb re-called the 5' RACE reads through MiXCR, storing one row per CDR3 protein. The repertoire holds some 710,000 distinct CDR3 sequences, approximately 21% seen once, with 22% in the top ten. CDR3 size: 15 residues. Trimming cost V 2 bases and J 3 bases; bases outside gene matches: 4. The germline gives CDR1 MNHNY, CDR2 SVGAGI (reference sequence). The sequenced sample consisted of blood. The chain couples TRBV6-6 to TRBJ2-7; TRBD2 aligns across 10 bases. This clonotype originated in a man between 65 and 79 years old in good health. CDR3 loop: CASSYRLAGGYEQYF. In DNA, the CDR3 is TGTGCCAGCAGTTACCGGTTAGCGGGAGGCTACGAGCAGTACTTC.